This TCR beta chain derives from a study of a mutant IDH1 vaccine in newly diagnosed glioma. In the study overall: Held at week 35, visit V12 was the safety follow-up, and visit V13 followed at week 47.

Time point described: week 47, end of study. The study gave 300 ug of mutant IDH1 20-mer peptide per vaccine dose, with topical imiquimod. Comments on this clone: Its antigen remains unidentified.

The CDR3 extends over 14 amino acids. Germline CDR1 and CDR2: MNHNS and SASEGT. Trimming took 7 bases from V and 0 from J, leaving 11 bases between them. Here immunoSEQ multiplex PCR was the method, and the copy in TCRdb shows in-frame clones only, minus some. The table has approximately 50,000 clones, roughly four fifths seen once. This TCR was sampled from a woman between 45 and 65 years old with glioma. Source: PBMCs, taken from a glioma patient whose treatment included an IDH1 peptide vaccine. The chain combines TRBV6-1 with TRBJ2-3, with D hard to call. CDR3 in DNA: TGTGCCAGCATGGTAGGCAGGAGCACAGATACGCAGTATTTT. Translated, it gives CASMVGRSTDTQYF.